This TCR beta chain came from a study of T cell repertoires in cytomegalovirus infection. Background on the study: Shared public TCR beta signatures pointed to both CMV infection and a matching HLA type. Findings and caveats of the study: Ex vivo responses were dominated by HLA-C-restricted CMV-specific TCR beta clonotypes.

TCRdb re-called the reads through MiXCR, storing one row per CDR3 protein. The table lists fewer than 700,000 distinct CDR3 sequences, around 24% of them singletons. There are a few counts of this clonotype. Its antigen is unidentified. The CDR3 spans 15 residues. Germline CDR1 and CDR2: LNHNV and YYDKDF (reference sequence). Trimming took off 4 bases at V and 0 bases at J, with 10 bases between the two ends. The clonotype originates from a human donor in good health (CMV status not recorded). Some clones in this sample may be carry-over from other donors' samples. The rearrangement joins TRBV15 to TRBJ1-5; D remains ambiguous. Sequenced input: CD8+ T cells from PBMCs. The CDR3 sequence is CATSINTYSNQPQHF. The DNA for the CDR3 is TGTGCCACCAGCATAAACACGTATAGCAATCAGCCCCAGCATTTT.